Each of the 10 T cell receptor beta chains below was sequenced from the same sample in a study of blood T cell repertoires in COVID-19. Only in-frame clones appear in the TCRdb table, and some are missing; sequencing was by immunoSEQ multiplex PCR. The sample holds 45,000 or so clones, approximately 87% seen once. Material: peripheral blood. These receptors all come from a man aged 40-50 years with COVID-19, enrolled during active disease.

J is TRBJ1-2 and V is TRBV30; unclear D gene. The V end was cut by 5 bases, the J end by 5 bases, with 18 bases between. Germline V gives CDR1 GTSNPN, CDR2 SVGIG (reference sequence). This CDR3 is 14 amino acids long. In DNA form, the CDR3 reads TGTGCCTGGTGGGCTGTCCCTGCGGGGTATGGCTACACCTTC. Protein sequence: CAWWAVPAGYGYTF.

The rearrangement joins TRBV5-1 to TRBJ2-2; 10 bases line up with TRBD2. This CDR3 spans 17 amino acids. The V gene's germline CDR1 is SGHRS and CDR2 YFSETQ. J was trimmed by 5 bases and V by 4 bases; bases with no gene match: 11. CDR3 sequence reads: CASSPNLAGVRTGELFF. CDR3 sequence (DNA): TGCGCCAGCAGCCCAAACCTAGCGGGGGTACGAACCGGGGAGCTGTTTTTT.

The V call is TRBV6-6, the J call TRBJ1-2, with 7 bases identical to TRBD1. The J segment lost 8 bases and the V segment lost 2 bases, leaving 8 bases of the junction unmatched. Germline assignment: CDR1 MNHNY and CDR2 SVGAGI (reference sequence). This CDR3 has 14 amino acids. The CDR3 coding sequence is TGTGCCAGCAGTTACCGGGGGGGGACAGTGGGCTACACCTTC. Its translation is CASSYRGGTVGYTF.

The chain joins TRBV7-9 to TRBJ2-5, with 7 bases identical to TRBD1. There are 15 residues in the CDR3. With 2 bases clipped from V and 7 bases from J, the junction kept 10 bases outside the gene matches. The germline V gene has CDR1 SEHNR and CDR2 FQNEAQ (reference sequence). The CDR3 spells CASSLPRQGLGTQYF. Here the CDR3 DNA reads TGTGCCAGCAGCTTACCCAGACAGGGCTTGGGGACCCAGTACTTC.

The chain employs TRBV21-1 and TRBJ1-5; no check of the table's D call, TRBD1, against the DNA was made. TRBV21-1 is a recognized pseudogene. The CDR3 runs to 13 residues. Here the CDR3 DNA reads TGTGCCAGCACAGGGGTAAGTCGTCAGCCCCAGCATTTT. It specifies CASTGVSRQPQHF.

This chain joins TRBV28 and TRBJ1-2; TRBD1 agrees at 7 bases. The junction had 10 bases not matched to a gene; V was cut back by 10 bases and J by 8 bases. CDR3 length equals 12 residues. Per the germline V gene, CDR1 is MDHEN and CDR2 is SYDVKM. The CDR3 loop reads CATQGQRTGYTF. The CDR3 coding sequence is TGTGCCACCCAGGGACAGCGAACCGGCTACACCTTC.

This chain connects TRBV28 to TRBJ2-7, with D maybe TRBD1 (6 bases). There are 13 residues in the CDR3. Trimming stripped 3 bases from V and 3 bases from J, with 9 bases between. Per the germline V gene, CDR1 is MDHEN and CDR2 is SYDVKM. CDR3 bases: TGTGCCAGCAGTTTTTCAGGGGACTACGAGCAGTACTTC. This codes for CASSFSGDYEQYF.

This chain uses TRBV7-2 with TRBJ2-7, with 12 bases aligning to TRBD2. CDR3 length: 14 amino acids. The V gene's germline CDR1 is SGHTA and CDR2 FQGNSA. V lost 7 bases, J lost 3 bases, and 4 bases stayed unmatched. CDR3 region: CASTSTSGSYEQYF. The CDR3 bases are TGTGCCAGCACTTCGACTAGCGGGAGCTACGAGCAGTACTTC.

V is TRBV9 and J is TRBJ1-6, with D unclear. V lost 0 bases and J 10 bases, leaving 11 bases between the germline ends. Germline CDR1 and CDR2: SGDLS and YYNGEE. The CDR3 runs to 14 residues. CDR3 sequence: CASSVGGTRSPLHF. CDR3 bases: TGTGCCAGCAGCGTAGGCGGTACGAGGTCACCCCTCCACTTT.

This clone was seen a single time. The V and J genes are TRBV7-9 and TRBJ2-1, with D possibly TRBD2 on 5 matching bases. V gave up 5 bases and J gave up 0 bases, with 14 bases separating them. CDR1 is SEHNR, CDR2 FQNEAQ, per germline (reference sequence). The length of the CDR3 is 16 residues. CDR3 protein: CASSQRGSFSYNEQFF. The CDR3 DNA reads as TGTGCCAGCAGCCAACGTGGGAGCTTCTCCTACAATGAGCAGTTCTTC.